This passage covers 5 T cell receptor beta chains from one sample sequenced in a study of regulatory T cells in long-lasting Graves disease. Both iRepertoire HTBI primers and Arm-PCR of CDR3 regions were used to build the TCR beta libraries. TCRdb independently ran MiXCR on the multiplex PCR reads; one entry per CDR3 protein. The sample holds 400,000 to 650,000 distinct CDR3 sequences, 15% to 20% seen once. Stated time point: newly diagnosed GD, antithyroid drugs for less than 3 months. The TCR library was made from RNA that had been extracted from PBMCs in TRIzol. These data are also associated with another study on T cells in Graves' hyperthyroidism and ophthalmopathy.

The sequences come from peripheral blood mononuclear cells (PBMCs), collected at new diagnosis, from a patient treated with antithyroid drugs. The receptor source for this set is a woman between 40 and 65 years old with Graves disease.

The chain couples TRBV6-2 or TRBV6-3 to TRBJ2-1, with 7 nucleotides matching TRBD2. CDR3 length: 16 amino acids. From germline, CDR1 is MNHEY and CDR2 SVGEGT. V shed 2 bases and J 0 bases; nucleotides not matched to a gene: 4. The CDR3 here is CASSYGGGRSYNEQFF. The CDR3 region has the DNA TGTGCCAGCAGTTACGGCGGGGGTCGCTCCTACAATGAGCAGTTCTTC.

The sample holds many counts of this clonotype. The genes are TRBV5-1 and TRBJ1-1; D is unclear. Trimming cost V 0 bases and J 0 bases, with 9 bases left between them. Germline V lookup: CDR1 SGHRS, CDR2 YFSETQ. CDR3 length: 15 residues. The CDR3 DNA reads TGCGCCAGCAGCTTGGGGACCGCAATGAACACTGAAGCTTTCTTT. It encodes CASSLGTAMNTEAFF.

The chain recombines TRBV9 with TRBJ1-1; TRBD1 might be the D (5 bases). CDR1 is SGDLS and CDR2 is YYNGEE in the germline V gene. This CDR3 is 15 amino acids long. Trimming removed 0 bases at V and 2 bases at J, with 11 bases between. CDR3 protein: CASSVGRGGNTEAFF. The DNA of the CDR3 is TGTGCCAGCAGCGTAGGAAGGGGCGGCAACACTGAAGCTTTCTTT.

The table lists this clonotype with many counts. This chain links TRBV7-9 with TRBJ2-1; either TRBD1 or TRBD2 may fit D (5 bases each). Trimming left V 1 base short and J 2 bases short, with 9 bases between. This CDR3 is built from 15 residues. From germline, CDR1 is SEHNR and CDR2 FQNEAQ (reference sequence). CDR3: CASSLVPGPYNEQFF. The CDR3 DNA reads TGTGCCAGCAGCTTAGTTCCGGGACCCTACAATGAGCAGTTCTTC.

With respect to this clonotype: The junction and the germline gene differ at one end; a read error may be behind it. The V and J genes are TRBV5-1 and TRBJ1-2; possible D gene TRBD1, 5 bases. From germline, CDR1 is SGHRS and CDR2 YFSETQ. The CDR3 runs to 13 residues. The CDR3 DNA reads as TGCGCCAGCAGCGTAGGACAAAGCTATGGCCACACCTTC. It encodes CASSVGQSYGHTF.